The 14 T cell receptor beta chains below all came from one sample that was sequenced in a study of T cells in Graves' hyperthyroidism and ophthalmopathy. Researchers took RNA transcripts and amplified the TCR beta CDR3 regions from them. First-round RT-PCR with HTBI primers amplified the TCR CDR3 region. One entry per CDR3 protein results from TCRdb running MiXCR on the multiplex PCR reads. The table lists 490,000 or so distinct CDR3 sequences, about 46% of them singletons. The specimen sequenced was peripheral blood or thyroid tissue (not recorded which). The receptors originated from an adult woman with Graves' disease, either hyperthyroidism or ophthalmopathy (not recorded which).

The J gene is TRBJ1-6, the V gene TRBV19; D may be TRBD1 (5 bases). The CDR3 consists of 13 residues. CDR1 LNHDA and CDR2 SQIVND come from the germline V gene (reference sequence). V gave up 7 bases and J gave up 10 bases, with 14 bases separating them. CDR3 protein: CASTWQGGSPLHF. The CDR3 coding sequence is TGTGCCAGTACTTGGCAGGGAGGCTCACCCCTCCACTTT.

The chain is built from TRBV20-1 and TRBJ1-6, with 10 bases matching TRBD1. V lost 1 base to trimming and J lost 4 bases; unmatched junction nucleotides: 4. CDR1 and CDR2 from the germline V gene are DFQATT and SNEGSKA (reference sequence). The CDR3 loop spans 16 amino acids. For the CDR3, the DNA is TGCAGTGCTAGAGGGGGACAGGGGAATTATAATTCACCCCTCCACTTT. Translation gives CSARGGQGNYNSPLHF.

The CDR3 DNA reads as TGTGCCAGCAGCACCACCACCGGGCTAAGAGCTTTCTTT. Amino acid sequence: CASSTTTGLRAFF. The chain links TRBV7-8 to TRBJ1-1; D is ambiguous. The CDR3 has 13 residues. V lost 5 bases to trimming and J lost 10 bases, with 17 bases between them. The germline gives CDR1 SGHVS, CDR2 FQNEAQ.

This clonotype was recorded many times. V and J are TRBV5-8 and TRBJ2-7, with TRBD1 identical over 7 bases. Germline V gives CDR1 SGHTS, CDR2 YDEGEE. This CDR3 is 13 amino acids long. With V trimmed by 4 bases and J by 6 bases, 7 bases remained unmatched. The CDR3 reads CASSVIQGSEQYF. The CDR3 DNA reads as TGTGCCAGCAGCGTGATACAGGGGTCCGAGCAGTACTTC.

The table lists this clonotype with many counts. J is TRBJ1-1 and V is TRBV29-1; the D is unclear. The CDR3 is made up of 13 amino acids. Trimming removed 0 bases from V and 10 bases from J, with 15 bases in between. Looked up from germline, CDR1 is SQVTM and CDR2 is ANQGSEA. The CDR3 nucleotides are TGCAGCGTTGAAGAACAGTCCGTCCTCGCAGCTTTCTTT. Translation gives CSVEEQSVLAAFF. The full variable domain, with the rest looked up from reference TRBV29-1 and TRBJ1-1, is SAVISQKPSRDICQRGTSLTIQCQVDSQVTMMFWYRQQPGQSLTLIATANQGSEATYESGFVIDKFPISRPNLTFSTLTVSNMSPEDSSIYLCSVEEQSVLAAFFGQGTRLTVV.

A word on this clonotype: Mismatch with germline at one junction end may stem from a read error. The rearrangement links TRBV25-1 to TRBJ1-1; D may be TRBD1 (6 bases). The CDR3 is made up of 13 amino acids. Germline values: CDR1 MGHDK, CDR2 SYGVNS. CDR3 sequence (DNA): TGTGCCAGCAGGGAATCTGGGGACATCGCTCTCAGGTTT. It specifies CASRESGDIALRF.

The gene calls are TRBV29-1 and TRBJ1-1; 8 nucleotides match TRBD1. CDR1 and CDR2 from the germline V gene are SQVTM and ANQGSEA. The CDR3 is 13 amino acids. Trimming took 7 bases from V and 5 from J; bases not matched to a gene: 9. CDR3 bases: TGCAGCGCGACGGACAGGGTATCGACTGAAGCTTTCTTT. Encoded protein: CSATDRVSTEAFF.

This chain connects TRBV10-3 to TRBJ2-2; the D gene could be TRBD1 or TRBD2 (5 bases each). In germline, CDR1 is ENHRY, CDR2 SYGVKD. With 5 bases removed from V and 6 bases from J, the gap between germline ends came to 16 bases. This CDR3 contains 15 residues. CDR3 sequence reads: CAISPGRGDAGELFF. The CDR3, as DNA: TGTGCCATCAGTCCGGGACGCGGAGACGCCGGGGAGCTGTTTTTT.

The CDR3 DNA reads as TGTGCCAGCAGAATACAGGGGGCGAACGGGGAGCTGTTTTTT. It encodes CASRIQGANGELFF. The chain combines TRBV12-3 or TRBV12-4 with TRBJ2-2, with 9 bases fitting TRBD1. With 6 bases clipped from V and 7 bases from J, the junction kept 6 bases outside the gene matches. This CDR3 region has 14 residues.

The chain recombines TRBV20-1 with TRBJ2-6, with 8 bases aligning to TRBD1. CDR3 size: 12 residues. The V gene's germline CDR1 is DFQATT and CDR2 SNEGSKA (reference sequence). With 4 bases clipped from V and 11 bases from J, the junction kept 4 bases outside the gene matches. The CDR3 loop is CSATDRDDVLTF. The CDR3 coding sequence is TGCAGTGCTACGGACAGGGATGACGTCCTGACTTTC.

This chain uses TRBV4-3 with TRBJ2-5; the D is unclear. The CDR3 covers 13 residues. Trimming shortened V by 5 bases and J by 7 bases, and 14 bases separated the two germline ends. CDR1 and CDR2 (germline): LGHNA, YSLEER. The CDR3 sequence is CASSSHPKGTQYF. CDR3 nucleotide sequence: TGCGCCAGCAGCTCTCACCCAAAAGGGACCCAGTACTTC.

The chain recombines TRBV4-1 with TRBJ1-1; 7 bases map to TRBD1. After removal of 4 bases from V and 5 bases from J, the junction contained 10 bases not matched to a gene. In germline, CDR1 is MGHRA, CDR2 YSYEKL. This CDR3 has 15 amino acids. CDR3 nucleotide sequence: TGCGCCAGCAGCCCAATACAGGGGAGTGTTACTGAAGCTTTCTTT. This translates into CASSPIQGSVTEAFF.

Comments on this clonotype: A junction boundary mismatches the germline segment, possibly from a read error. The chain combines TRBV10-3 with TRBJ2-2; TRBD2 matches 7 bases. The length of the CDR3 is 17 residues. Germline V gene sequence: CDR1 ENHRY, CDR2 SYGVKD. CDR3 amino acids: CASSFSLAEWDTGELFF. CDR3 bases: TGTGCCAGCAGTTTCAGTCTAGCGGAGTGGGACACCGGGGAGCTGTTTTTT.

The chain is built from TRBV20-1 and TRBJ1-5; a possible D gene is TRBD1 (6 bases). The CDR3 is 13 residues long. Between the trimmed V and J ends, which lost 4 bases and 3 bases, there was a span of 10 bases. The germline CDR1 and CDR2 sequences are DFQATT and SNEGSKA (reference sequence). In DNA form, the CDR3 reads TGCAGTGCTATTTCAGGGGTCAATCAGCCCCAGCATTTT. Translation gives CSAISGVNQPQHF.